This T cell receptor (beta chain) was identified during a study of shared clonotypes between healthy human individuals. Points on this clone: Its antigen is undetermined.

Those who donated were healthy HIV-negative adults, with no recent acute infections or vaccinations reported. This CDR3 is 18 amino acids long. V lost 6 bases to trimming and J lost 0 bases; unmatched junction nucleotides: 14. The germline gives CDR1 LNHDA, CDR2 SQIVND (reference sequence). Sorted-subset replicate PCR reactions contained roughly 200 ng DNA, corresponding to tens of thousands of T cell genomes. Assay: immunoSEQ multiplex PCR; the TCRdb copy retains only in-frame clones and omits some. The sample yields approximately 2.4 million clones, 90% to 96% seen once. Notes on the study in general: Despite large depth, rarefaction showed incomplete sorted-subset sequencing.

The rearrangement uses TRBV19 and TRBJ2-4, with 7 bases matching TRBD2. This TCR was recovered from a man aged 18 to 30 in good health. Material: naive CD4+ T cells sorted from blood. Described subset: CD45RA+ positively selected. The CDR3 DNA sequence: TGTGCCAGTAGCCCGTATACCGGGAGGACCCTAGCCAAAAACATTCAGTACTTC. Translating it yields CASSPYTGRTLAKNIQYF.